This TCR beta chain was identified during a study of response to subunit inactivated influenza vaccine. General study results and limits: Seasonal influenza vaccination, on each occasion, was suggested by the authors to recruit few new T cells.

Each CDR3 protein is one row after TCRdb ran MiXCR on the RT-PCR reads. The profile shows roughly 570,000 distinct CDR3 sequences, 11% to 15% of them singletons. This CDR3 contains 15 residues. Trimming took 1 base from V and 7 from J, leaving 17 bases between them. In its sample, this clonotype was seen once. The antigen remains undetermined. The receptor's source is a man in his fifties or sixties who received an inactivated influenza vaccine. Specimen: PBMCs from blood, collected less than 13 days after vaccination. This chain joins TRBV12-3 or TRBV12-4 and TRBJ2-7; D remains unclear. CDR3 bases: TGTGCCAGCAGTTTAGAGCAAGGCCTGCCAGTGGAGCAGTACTTC. Its protein product is CASSLEQGLPVEQYF.